Presented here are 10 T cell receptor beta chains from one specimen sequenced in a study of blood T cell repertoires in COVID-19 (dated by TCRdb to about 2020). Libraries were made using the immunoSEQ multiplex PCR assay. Here the immuneACCESS table is served through TCRdb, limited to in-frame sequences with V and J called. Missing clones are a known gap in these copies; in checked studies unresolved V genes cover under half, and the rest lacks a known reason. The sample table records over 150,000 clones; about 87% of these occur just once. The ten most abundant clones make up 9.5% to 15% of the sample. The material sequenced was peripheral blood. Receptor source: a woman in her seventies with COVID-19, enrolled during active disease.

CDR3 residues: CASSMYRDRDFSV. CDR3 nucleotide sequence: TGTGCCAGCAGTATGTACCGGGACAGGGATTTCTCCGTC. The chain links TRBV28 to TRBJ2-7; TRBD1 agrees at 9 bases. The germline gives CDR1 MDHEN, CDR2 SYDVKM. The CDR3 loop spans 13 amino acids.

The V and J genes are TRBV29-1 and TRBJ2-7, with 9 bases matching TRBD1. V gave up 4 bases and J gave up 0 bases; unmatched junction bases: 4. Germline CDR1 is SQVTM and CDR2 is ANQGSEA. This CDR3 region has 14 residues. The CDR3 sequence: CSVVRDRVSYEQYF. The CDR3 coding sequence is TGCAGCGTTGTCCGGGACAGGGTCTCCTACGAGCAGTACTTC.

V gene TRBV10-1 combines with J gene TRBJ2-6; TRBD2 might be the D (5 bases). V lost 2 bases, J lost 3 bases, and 11 bases lay in between. This CDR3 has 16 amino acids. Germline V gene data show CDR1 as WNHNN and CDR2 as SYGVQD (reference sequence). The CDR3 DNA is TGCGCCAGCAGTGAGAAAGGACTTTTTGGGGCCAACGTCCTGACTTTC. Residues: CASSEKGLFGANVLTF.

V and J are TRBV3-1 (or the pseudogene TRBV3-2) and TRBJ1-4, with D uncertain. The CDR3 runs 12 residues. Per the germline V gene, CDR1 is LGHDT and CDR2 is YNNKEL (reference sequence). The V gene lost 1 base and the J gene lost 8 bases, with 5 bases spanning the gap. The CDR3 DNA is TGTGCCAGCAGCCAAGTACAGGAAAAACTGTTTTTT. It encodes CASSQVQEKLFF.

The chain carries TRBV5-4 and TRBJ1-1; D gene unclear. V was trimmed by 4 bases and J by 1 base, leaving 11 bases between them. The CDR3 runs 14 residues. Germline V gives CDR1 SGHNT, CDR2 YYREEE (reference sequence). CDR3 region: CASSPRQTNTEAFF. The CDR3, as DNA: TGTGCCAGCAGCCCGCGACAAACGAACACTGAAGCTTTCTTT.

This chain links TRBV2 with TRBJ2-1; perhaps TRBD1 as D (7 bases). The ends were cut back, 3 bases at V and 9 bases at J, with 12 bases in the middle. The CDR3 loop spans 13 amino acids. Germline CDR1 and CDR2: SNHLY and FYNNEI. CDR3 sequence: CASSDQGGSEQFF. Here the CDR3 DNA reads TGTGCCAGCAGTGATCAGGGGGGCAGTGAGCAGTTCTTC.

This clone was seen only once. The chain joins TRBV7-2 to TRBJ2-1; 12 nucleotides align to TRBD2. V shed 4 bases, J shed 1 base, and the junction held 5 bases outside the gene matches. CDR3 length equals 17 residues. Germline V CDR1 and CDR2: SGHTA, FQGNSA. The CDR3 sequence: CASSSNGLAGSYNEQFF. DNA of the CDR3: TGTGCCAGCAGCTCGAACGGACTAGCGGGATCCTACAATGAGCAGTTCTTC.

V and J are TRBV2 and TRBJ1-5; the D gene is possibly TRBD1 (5 bases). The CDR3 loop spans 14 amino acids. Germline CDR1 and CDR2: SNHLY and FYNNEI. V was pared by 5 bases and J by 0 bases, with 8 bases between. This CDR3 is CASSYRNSNQPQHF. Written as DNA, the CDR3 is TGTGCCAGCAGTTACAGGAATAGCAATCAGCCCCAGCATTTT.

Comment on this clone: The sample contains more than one DNA sequence encoding this CDR3. The rearrangement links TRBV7-2 to TRBJ2-7; weak D call: TRBD1 (5 bases). Per the germline V gene, CDR1 is SGHTA and CDR2 is FQGNSA. The CDR3 length is 14 residues. V shed 2 bases and J shed 1 base, with 9 bases lying between them. CDR3 protein: CASSLRSGSYEQYF. The CDR3 DNA reads TGTGCCAGCAGCTTACGCTCAGGGTCCTACGAGCAGTACTTC.

The chain couples TRBV19 to TRBJ2-3, with D perhaps matching TRBD2 (5 bases). The CDR3 length is 15 residues. Germline CDR1 is LNHDA and CDR2 is SQIVND (reference sequence). V lost 1 base and J 0 bases, leaving 8 bases between the germline ends. CDR3 sequence reads: CASSIGEPSTDTQYF. In DNA, the CDR3 is TGTGCCAGTAGTATAGGGGAGCCTAGCACAGATACGCAGTATTTT.